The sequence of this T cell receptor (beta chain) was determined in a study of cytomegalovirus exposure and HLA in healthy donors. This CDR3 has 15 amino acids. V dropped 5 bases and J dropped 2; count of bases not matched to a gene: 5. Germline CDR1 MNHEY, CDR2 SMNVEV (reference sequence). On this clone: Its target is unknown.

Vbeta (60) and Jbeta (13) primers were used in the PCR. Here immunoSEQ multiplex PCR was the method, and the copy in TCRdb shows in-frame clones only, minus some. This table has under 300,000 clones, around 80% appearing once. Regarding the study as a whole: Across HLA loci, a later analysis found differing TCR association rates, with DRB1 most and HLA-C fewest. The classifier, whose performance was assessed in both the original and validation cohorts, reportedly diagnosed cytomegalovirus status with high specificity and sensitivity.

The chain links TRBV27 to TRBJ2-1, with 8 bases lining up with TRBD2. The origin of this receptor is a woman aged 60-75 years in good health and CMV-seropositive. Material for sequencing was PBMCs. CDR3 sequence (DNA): TGTGCCAGCAGTAAGAGCGGGAGCGCCTACAATGAGCAGTTCTTC. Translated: CASSKSGSAYNEQFF.